The TCR beta chain under discussion was sequenced for a study of blood T cells in healthy people across ages. This clonotype was detected only a few times. For the second PCR, which ran for roughly 7 to 11 cycles, a sample-barcoded 5' primer and a J-beta primer mix were used. TCRdb reanalysed the 5' RACE reads using MiXCR and keeps one entry per CDR3 protein. The table shows 1.5 million to 2 million distinct CDR3 sequences, with about 31% occurring only once. This CDR3 region has 13 residues. Germline CDR1 and CDR2: DFQATT and SNEGSKA (reference sequence). V was clipped by 3 bases and J by 6 bases; unmatched bases: 7. Total RNA extracted from each sample amounted to at least 5.5 micrograms.

The sequenced sample was blood. This TCR was sampled from a woman in her 30s in good health. This chain joins TRBV20-1 and TRBJ1-2; the match to TRBD1 covers 7 bases. CDR3 amino acids: CSARIFQGDGYTF. As DNA, the CDR3 is TGCAGTGCTAGGATTTTCCAGGGGGATGGCTACACCTTC.